The 20 T cell receptor beta chains below were found in one sample sequenced in a study of T cell changes during pregnancy in multiple sclerosis. TCRdb's copy holds only in-frame clones and misses some; the assay was immunoSEQ multiplex PCR. The table includes 75,000 to 95,000 clones, around 90% detected once. The source material was peripheral blood, sampled before pregnancy. The receptors here all came from a female donor with multiple sclerosis, enrolled in a pregnancy study.

The V gene is TRBV13, the J gene TRBJ2-3, with D perhaps matching TRBD1 (6 bases). Germline CDR1 is PRHDT and CDR2 is FYEKMQ (reference sequence). CDR3 length: 15 amino acids. Between the trimmed V and J ends, which lost 2 bases and 4 bases, there was a span of 13 bases. CDR3 DNA sequence: TGTGCCAGCAGCTTATGGGGCAGGGGAGCAGATACGCAGTATTTT. Protein sequence: CASSLWGRGADTQYF. The whole variable domain, remainder taken from reference TRBV13 and TRBJ2-3, is AAGVIQSPRHLIKEKRETATLKCYPIPRHDTVYWYQQGPGQDPQFLISFYEKMQSDKGSIPDRFSAQQFSDYHSELNMSSLELGDSALYFCASSLWGRGADTQYFGPGTRLTVL.

The chain combines TRBV5-1 with TRBJ2-2, with D possibly TRBD2 on 6 matching bases. V was trimmed by 4 bases and J by 0 bases, leaving 10 bases between them. There are 15 residues in the CDR3. Per the germline V gene, CDR1 is SGHRS and CDR2 is YFSETQ. In DNA, the CDR3 is TGCGCCAGCAGCGCGGGGAGATCGAACACCGGGGAGCTGTTTTTT. It is translated as CASSAGRSNTGELFF.

This clone was found once. One end of the junction fails to match germline, which may point to a read error. The chain carries TRBV6-1 and TRBJ1-2; D gene ambiguous. The CDR3 totals 13 residues. In germline, CDR1 is MNHNS, CDR2 SASEGT. The CDR3: CASSLLLDYGHTF. The CDR3 DNA is TGTGCCAGCAGCTTACTCTTGGACTATGGCCACACCTTC.

In nucleotides, the CDR3 is TGTGCCAGCAGCTCAGATAGCGGGAGTAAGTACGAGCAGTACTTC. Its protein is CASSSDSGSKYEQYF. The J gene is TRBJ2-7, the V gene TRBV9, with TRBD2 identical over 9 bases. Looked up from germline, CDR1 is SGDLS and CDR2 is YYNGEE. This CDR3 has 15 amino acids. Losses at the gene ends were 4 bases for V and 4 bases for J; bases not matched to a gene: 9.

This chain links TRBV4-1 with TRBJ1-5, with 8 bases that match TRBD1. CDR1 is MGHRA, CDR2 YSYEKL, per germline. The CDR3 spans 15 residues. The junction had 7 bases not matched to a gene; V was cut back by 0 bases and J by 9 bases. Written as DNA, the CDR3 is TGCGCCAGCAGCCAAGATCTGACAGGGGCCTGGCCCCAGCATTTT. This translates into CASSQDLTGAWPQHF.

The chain employs TRBV15 and TRBJ1-2; no definite D call. This CDR3 is built from 14 residues. V dropped 0 bases and J dropped 4 bases, with 9 bases sitting between them. The germline V gene has CDR1 LNHNV and CDR2 YYDKDF (reference sequence). CDR3 loop: CATSRDPGSYGYTF. DNA for the CDR3: TGTGCCACCAGCAGAGACCCCGGGAGCTATGGCTACACCTTC. The variable domain in full, with the rest retrieved from reference TRBV15 and TRBJ1-2, is DAMVIQNPRYQVTQFGKPVTLSCSQTLNHNVMYWYQQKSSQAPKLLFHYYDKDFNNEADTPDNFQSRRPNTSFCFLDIRSPGLGDTAMYLCATSRDPGSYGYTFGSGTRLTVV.

The V and J genes are TRBV5-1 and TRBJ1-4; 7 bases align to TRBD1. The germline V gene encodes CDR1 SGHRS and CDR2 YFSETQ. V lost 0 bases, J lost 10 bases, and 21 bases stayed unmatched. The CDR3 totals 19 residues. The CDR3 DNA sequence: TGCGCCAGCAGCTTGGGGTCCGGGACAGCTCTGCCTGAGGTTGGAAAACTGTTTTTT. It specifies CASSLGSGTALPEVGKLFF. The full variable domain, with the rest looked up from reference TRBV5-1 and TRBJ1-4, is KAGVTQTPRYLIKTRGQQVTLSCSPISGHRSVSWYQQTPGQGLQFLFEYFSETQRNKGNFPGRFSGRQFSNSRSEMNVSTLELGDSALYLCASSLGSGTALPEVGKLFFGSGTQLSVL.

The chain joins TRBV9 to TRBJ2-7, with D perhaps matching TRBD2 (5 bases). V was cut by 0 bases and J by 5 bases, with 12 bases left in between. Germline CDR1 SGDLS, CDR2 YYNGEE. The CDR3 has 14 residues. CDR3 bases: TGTGCCAGCAGCGTAGACCCTAGCAAACACGAGCAGTACTTC. Translated: CASSVDPSKHEQYF.

This chain connects TRBV18 to TRBJ2-7; D remains unclear. The CDR3 is 13 residues long. V shed 2 bases and J shed 3 bases, with 8 bases lying between them. CDR1 is KGHSH and CDR2 is LQKENI in the germline V gene. The CDR3 loop is CASSPTTYYEQYF. The CDR3 DNA follows: TGTGCCAGCTCACCAACTACTTACTACGAGCAGTACTTC.

The chain recombines TRBV5-1 with TRBJ1-4; D may be TRBD1 (5 bases). CDR1 and CDR2 from the germline V gene are SGHRS and YFSETQ. This CDR3 is 16 amino acids long. The V end lost 4 bases, the J end lost 5 bases, and 18 bases lay between the germline ends. CDR3 nucleotide sequence: TGCGCCAGCAGCCCGGAAAATGGGGGGATCAATGAAAAACTGTTTTTT. It translates to CASSPENGGINEKLFF. Using reference TRBV5-1 and TRBJ1-4 for the parts outside the CDR3, the full variable domain is KAGVTQTPRYLIKTRGQQVTLSCSPISGHRSVSWYQQTPGQGLQFLFEYFSETQRNKGNFPGRFSGRQFSNSRSEMNVSTLELGDSALYLCASSPENGGINEKLFFGSGTQLSVL.

This sequence joins TRBV9 and TRBJ1-1; 9 positions match TRBD1. Germline V gives CDR1 SGDLS, CDR2 YYNGEE. V lost 6 bases, J lost 1 base, and 10 bases stayed unmatched. This CDR3 spans 16 amino acids. The CDR3 DNA is TGTGCCAGCACCCCGGGGACAGGGCCCACGAACACTGAAGCTTTCTTT. Protein: CASTPGTGPTNTEAFF.

This clone was seen just once. The V call is TRBV4-2, the J call TRBJ1-4, with 8 nucleotides matching TRBD1. J lost 6 bases, V lost 2 bases, and 17 bases had no gene match. Germline lookup yields CDR1 LGHNA and CDR2 YNFKEQ. This CDR3 has 19 residues. CDR3 loop: CASSQPLGNRGIRDEKLFF. The CDR3 DNA follows: TGTGCCAGCAGCCAACCACTGGGAAACAGGGGGATAAGAGATGAAAAACTGTTTTTT.

The chain has TRBV7-9 and TRBJ2-5; 8 nucleotides agree with TRBD1. CDR1 SEHNR and CDR2 FQNEAQ come from the germline V gene (reference sequence). J gave up 4 bases and V 3 bases, and 1 base lay outside the gene matches. The CDR3 runs 13 residues. Here the CDR3 reads CASSFDRGETQYF. The DNA for the CDR3 is TGTGCCAGCAGCTTCGACAGGGGAGAGACCCAGTACTTC.

Regarding this clone: Other DNA sequences of this sample code for an identical CDR3. CDR3 region: CASSLAGQGETQYF. The CDR3 bases are TGCGCCAGCAGCTTAGCCGGACAGGGGGAGACCCAGTACTTC. The chain links TRBV5-1 to TRBJ2-5, with TRBD1 identical over 9 bases. CDR3 length: 14 residues. Trimming removed 2 bases from V and 5 bases from J; junction bases left unmatched: 4. Germline V lookup: CDR1 SGHRS, CDR2 YFSETQ. Full variable domain (remainder filled in from reference TRBV5-1 and TRBJ2-5): KAGVTQTPRYLIKTRGQQVTLSCSPISGHRSVSWYQQTPGQGLQFLFEYFSETQRNKGNFPGRFSGRQFSNSRSEMNVSTLELGDSALYLCASSLAGQGETQYFGPGTRLLVL.

The chain links TRBV29-1 to TRBJ1-2, with TRBD1 identical over 9 bases. CDR3 length equals 13 residues. J lost 3 bases, V lost 5 bases, and 4 bases had no gene match. Per the germline V gene, CDR1 is SQVTM and CDR2 is ANQGSEA. The CDR3 DNA reads as TGCAGCGTTACGGACAGGGGAGACTATGGCTACACCTTC. This gives the protein CSVTDRGDYGYTF.

This chain connects TRBV10-2 to TRBJ2-2; 8 positions agree with TRBD2. This CDR3 spans 14 amino acids. Germline trimming cut 2 bases from V and 7 bases from J; bases unmatched to any gene: 3. CDR1 is WSHSY, CDR2 SAAADI, per germline. CDR3 amino acids: CASSEGLAGGELFF. DNA for the CDR3: TGCGCCAGCAGTGAGGGACTAGCTGGCGGGGAGCTGTTTTTT.

This clone came up once. This rearrangement joins TRBV4-1 to TRBJ1-4, with D maybe TRBD1 (5 bases). Germline CDR1 MGHRA, CDR2 YSYEKL. The length of the CDR3 is 18 residues. The ends were cut back, 4 bases at V and 7 bases at J, with 25 bases in the middle. This CDR3 reads CASSPTAGPLSRSEKLFF. The CDR3 DNA follows: TGCGCCAGCAGCCCAACAGCGGGGCCCTTATCAAGATCTGAAAAACTGTTTTTT.

The chain recombines TRBV18 with TRBJ1-3, with D possibly being TRBD1 (6 bases). Trimming shortened V by 2 bases and J by 2 bases, and 10 bases separated the two germline ends. Germline lookup yields CDR1 KGHSH and CDR2 LQKENI. The CDR3 contains 15 residues. The CDR3: CASSPVGAAGNTIYF. CDR3 DNA sequence: TGTGCCAGCTCACCAGTGGGGGCAGCTGGAAACACCATATATTTT.

This chain's CDR3 is CASSDGSGIEQFF. CDR3 bases: TGTGCCAGCAGTGACGGTAGCGGGATTGAGCAGTTCTTC. The chain uses TRBV2 and TRBJ2-1; 8 nucleotides align to TRBD2. CDR1 is SNHLY, CDR2 FYNNEI, per germline. V shed 3 bases and J 9 bases; nucleotides not matched to a gene: 4. This CDR3 is built from 13 residues.

This clone was counted only a few times. The chain carries TRBV29-1 and TRBJ1-2; D uncertain. The CDR3 extends over 11 amino acids. V was trimmed by 4 bases and J by 4 bases, leaving 7 bases between them. Per germline, CDR1 SQVTM and CDR2 ANQGSEA. The CDR3 sequence is CSVVRGYGYTF. CDR3 DNA: TGCAGCGTTGTGAGAGGCTATGGCTACACCTTC.